The clone carrying this TCR beta chain was picked up one time. No antigen is known for it. The record originates from a study of cytomegalovirus exposure and HLA in healthy donors. Study-level background: The 600 to 800 first-cohort repertoires shared a platform with the approximately 110 validation repertoires, as reported in a later analysis.

Method: immunoSEQ multiplex PCR; TCRdb's copy keeps in-frame clones and lacks some. The table lists 150,000 to 200,000 clones, roughly 86% of them singletons, with approximately 2.5% in the top ten. Study-wide results and caveats: Clusters of TCRs from the first cohort tended to co-occur in the roughly 120 validation repertoires (as a later analysis found). Listed as cytomegalovirus-associated were 170 or so TCR beta chains.

This CDR3 contains 15 residues. With 5 bases removed from V and 1 base from J, the gap between germline ends came to 14 bases. CDR1 and CDR2 (germline): MDHEN, SYDVKM. The sequence was obtained from a young man in good health and CMV-seropositive. Sequencing was carried out using PBMCs. The chain employs TRBV28 and TRBJ1-1; perhaps TRBD1 as D (5 bases). The CDR3 loop is CASSNPGLQNTEAFF. Here the CDR3 DNA reads TGTGCCAGCAGTAACCCGGGACTCCAGAACACTGAAGCTTTCTTT.